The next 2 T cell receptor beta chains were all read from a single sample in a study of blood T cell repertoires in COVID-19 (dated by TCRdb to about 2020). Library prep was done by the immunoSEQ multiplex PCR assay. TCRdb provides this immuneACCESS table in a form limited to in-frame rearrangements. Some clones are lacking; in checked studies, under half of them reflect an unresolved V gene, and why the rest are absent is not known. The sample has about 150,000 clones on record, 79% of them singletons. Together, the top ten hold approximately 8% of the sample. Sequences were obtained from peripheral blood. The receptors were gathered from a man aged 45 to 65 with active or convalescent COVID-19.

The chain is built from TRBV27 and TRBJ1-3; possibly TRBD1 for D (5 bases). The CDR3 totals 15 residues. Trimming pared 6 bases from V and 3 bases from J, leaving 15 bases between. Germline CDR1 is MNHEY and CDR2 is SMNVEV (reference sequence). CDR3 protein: CASRPVQGYGNTIYF. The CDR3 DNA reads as TGTGCCAGCAGACCGGTGCAGGGCTATGGAAACACCATATATTTT.

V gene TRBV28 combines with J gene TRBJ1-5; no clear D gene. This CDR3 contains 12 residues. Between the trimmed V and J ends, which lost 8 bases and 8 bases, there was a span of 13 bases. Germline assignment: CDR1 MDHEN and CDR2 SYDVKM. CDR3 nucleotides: TGTGCCAGCCCCCGTTATAGTAAGCCCCAGCATTTT. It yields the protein CASPRYSKPQHF.